The rows below give T cell receptor beta chains drawn from one sample of a study of control samples from healthy donors and cancer patients. The data were produced by immunoSEQ multiplex PCR, yet TCRdb's version contains in-frame clones alone and is incomplete. The sample lists about 160,000 clones, 95% to 96% occurring once. Material for sequencing was blood. The receptors here all came from a woman in her 30s in good health. The CDR3 runs from the conserved cysteine through the conserved F or W. Each record gives: clone size, J gene, D gene, V gene, CDR3 length, CDR3 DNA, CDR3 protein. The D gene is left open where the match is weak. Size values are once, few and many counts, or a class for expanded clones, and some rows have none.

-	TRBJ1-2	-	TRBV13	12	TGTGCCAGCAGCGCGAACCCGGGAGGCTACACCTTC	CASSANPGGYTF
once	TRBJ1-5	-	TRBV19	13	TGTGCCGGAGGAACAATCCCCAATCAGCCCCAGCATTTT	CAGGTIPNQPQHF
once	TRBJ1-2	-	TRBV19	13	TGTGCCAGTAGTTCGGGCCAGTACGATGGCTACACCTTC	CASSSGQYDGYTF
-	TRBJ1-2	TRBD1	TRBV28	15	TGTGCCAGCAGTTCGCTAGGGACAGGGAACTATGGCTACACCTTC	CASSSLGTGNYGYTF
-	TRBJ2-7	-	TRBV11-1	14	TGTGCCAGCAGCTTAGGGGTCCCACCCTACGAGCAGTACTTC	CASSLGVPPYEQYF
-	TRBJ2-1	-	TRBV2	13	TGTGCCAGCGCTCGTCGTATCGACAATGAGCAGTTCTTC	CASARRIDNEQFF
-	TRBJ1-6	-	TRBV6-5	16	TGTGCCAGCAGTTCCTCCCGGGTAGGACAGAACTCACCCCTCCACTTT	CASSSSRVGQNSPLHF
-	TRBJ2-1	TRBD1	TRBV28	14	TGTGCCAGCAGTCTCGACAGGGGGTACAATGAGCAGTTCTTC	CASSLDRGYNEQFF
-	TRBJ2-5	-	TRBV5-5	15	TGTGCCAGCAGCTTGGGGTTCGGAATTTGGGAGACCCAGTACTTC	CASSLGFGIWETQYF
once	TRBJ2-7	-	TRBV10-2	13	TGCGCCAGCAAAGACAGGAACCCCTACGAGCAGTACTTC	CASKDRNPYEQYF
-	TRBJ2-7	TRBD1	TRBV25-1	15	TGTGCCAGCAGTGAAAATCTGGACAGGGGCTACGAGCAGTACTTC	CASSENLDRGYEQYF
-	TRBJ2-3	TRBD2	TRBV11-2	18	TGTGCCAGCAGCCATTACAATCGACTAGCGGGAGGGCCAAATACGCAGTATTTT	CASSHYNRLAGGPNTQYF
-	TRBJ1-2	-	TRBV28	14	TGTGCCAGCAGTTTAGGGGTAGGGGGAAATGGCTACACCTTC	CASSLGVGGNGYTF
-	TRBJ1-5	-	TRBV7-9	12	TGTGCCAGCAGCTTGGGGGATCAGCCCCAGCATTTT	CASSLGDQPQHF
-	TRBJ2-5	-	TRBV20-1	11	TGCAGTGCTAGGCCCGAGGAGACCCAGTACTTC	CSARPEETQYF
-	TRBJ1-2	TRBD1	TRBV28	13	TGTGCCAGCAGTTTGACAGGGAACTATGGCTACACCTTC	CASSLTGNYGYTF
-	TRBJ1-6	-	TRBV28	20	TGTGCCAGCAGGATTTCACCTGAGACCGATGGACTAACCTATAATTCACCCCTCCACTTT	CASRISPETDGLTYNSPLHF
-	TRBJ1-4	-	TRBV6-6	14	TGTGCCAGCAGTTACTTACAGGAGAATGAAAAACTGTTTTTT	CASSYLQENEKLFF
-	TRBJ2-5	-	TRBV6-4	11	TGTGCCAGCAGTGACTTGGAGACCCAGTACTTC	CASSDLETQYF
once	TRBJ1-3	-	TRBV13	15	TGTGCCAGCAGCTTAGACTCCTACTCTGGAAACACCATATATTTT	CASSLDSYSGNTIYF